The entry below describes one T cell receptor (beta chain). Its antigen is currently unknown. Assay: immunoSEQ multiplex PCR; the TCRdb copy retains only in-frame clones and omits some. The sample has roughly 54,000 clones, roughly nine tenths seen once. CDR1 and CDR2 from the germline V gene are GTSNPN and SVGIG (reference sequence). V was trimmed by 0 bases and J by 0 bases, leaving 6 bases between them. This CDR3 comprises 14 residues. Related graft donors supplied nonmyeloablative bone marrow transplants, and mixed chimerism was transient. CD4+CD25+CD127- Tregs, CD4+CD25- non-Tregs, CD4 and CD8 cells were sorted. The data were taken from a study of Tregs in tolerant kidney transplant recipients. The study's findings and limits: Donor-specific Treg expansion exceeded global Treg expansion in tolerant patients, suggesting antigen drive. Biological reproducibility was not directly addressed, but technical replication error appeared minimal. For some patients, primers changed over time, blocking nucleotide-level comparison.

The sequence was collected from a human patient who received a combined kidney and bone marrow transplant. A subset of T cells may come from the graft donor. J is TRBJ1-3 and V is TRBV30; no clear D gene. This specimen was CD8+ T cells from blood (PBMCs), taken 12 months after the transplant. CDR3: CAWSVGVSGNTIYF. The CDR3, as DNA: TGTGCCTGGAGTGTGGGAGTCTCTGGAAACACCATATATTTT.